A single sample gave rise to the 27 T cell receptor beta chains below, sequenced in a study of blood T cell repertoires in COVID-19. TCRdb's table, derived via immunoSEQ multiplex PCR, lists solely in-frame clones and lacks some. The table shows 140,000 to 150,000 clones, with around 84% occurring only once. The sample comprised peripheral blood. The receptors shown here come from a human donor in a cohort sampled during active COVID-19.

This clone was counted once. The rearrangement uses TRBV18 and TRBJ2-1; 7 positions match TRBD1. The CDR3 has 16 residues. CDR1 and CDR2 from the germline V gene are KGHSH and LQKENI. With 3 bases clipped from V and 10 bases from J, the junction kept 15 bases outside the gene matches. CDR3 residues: CASSPYWDRGGGEQFF. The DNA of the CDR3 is TGTGCCAGCTCACCGTATTGGGACAGAGGTGGGGGAGAGCAGTTCTTC. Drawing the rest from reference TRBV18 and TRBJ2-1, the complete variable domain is NAGVMQNPRHLVRRRGQEARLRCSPMKGHSHVYWYRQLPEEGLKFMVYLQKENIIDESGMPKERFSAEFPKEGPSILRIQQVVRGDSAAYFCASSPYWDRGGGEQFFGPGTRLTVL.

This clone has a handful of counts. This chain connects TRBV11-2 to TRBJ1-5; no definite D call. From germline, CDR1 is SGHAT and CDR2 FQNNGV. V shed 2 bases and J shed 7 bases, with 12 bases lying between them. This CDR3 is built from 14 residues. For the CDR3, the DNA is TGTGCCAGCAGCTTATCGGGGATAGGCCAGCCCCAGCATTTT. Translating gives CASSLSGIGQPQHF.

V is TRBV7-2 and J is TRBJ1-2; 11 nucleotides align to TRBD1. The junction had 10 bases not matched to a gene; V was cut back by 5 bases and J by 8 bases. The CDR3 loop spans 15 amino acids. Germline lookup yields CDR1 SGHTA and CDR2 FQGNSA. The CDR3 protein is CASSLTGQGAKGYTF. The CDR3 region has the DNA TGTGCCAGCAGCCTAACCGGACAGGGGGCGAAAGGCTACACCTTC. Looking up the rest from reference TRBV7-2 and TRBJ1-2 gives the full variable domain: GAGVSQSPSNKVTEKGKDVELRCDPISGHTALYWYRQSLGQGLEFLIYFQGNSAPDKSGLPSDRFSAERTGGSVSTLTIQRTQQEDSAVYLCASSLTGQGAKGYTFGSGTRLTVV.

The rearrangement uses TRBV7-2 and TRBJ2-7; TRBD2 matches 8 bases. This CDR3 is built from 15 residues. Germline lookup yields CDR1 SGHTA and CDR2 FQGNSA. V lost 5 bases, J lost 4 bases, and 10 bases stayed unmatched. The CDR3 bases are TGTGCCAGCAGCCCTCCTGGGAAGCGGGGGTACGAGCAGTACTTC. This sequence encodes CASSPPGKRGYEQYF.

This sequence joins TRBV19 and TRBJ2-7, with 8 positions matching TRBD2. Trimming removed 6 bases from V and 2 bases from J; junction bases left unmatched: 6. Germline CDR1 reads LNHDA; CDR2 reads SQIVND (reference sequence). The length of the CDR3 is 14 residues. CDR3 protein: CASRATGGAYEQYF. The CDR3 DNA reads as TGTGCCAGTAGGGCTACGGGGGGGGCCTACGAGCAGTACTTC.

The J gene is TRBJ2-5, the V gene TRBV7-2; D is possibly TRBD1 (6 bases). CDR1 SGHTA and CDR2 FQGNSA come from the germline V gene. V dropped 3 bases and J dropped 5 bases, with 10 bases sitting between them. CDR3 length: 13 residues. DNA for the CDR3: TGTGCCAGCAGCTTCAACAGGGAGGAGACCCAGTACTTC. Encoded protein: CASSFNREETQYF. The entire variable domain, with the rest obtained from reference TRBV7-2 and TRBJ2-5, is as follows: GAGVSQSPSNKVTEKGKDVELRCDPISGHTALYWYRQSLGQGLEFLIYFQGNSAPDKSGLPSDRFSAERTGGSVSTLTIQRTQQEDSAVYLCASSFNREETQYFGPGTRLLVL.

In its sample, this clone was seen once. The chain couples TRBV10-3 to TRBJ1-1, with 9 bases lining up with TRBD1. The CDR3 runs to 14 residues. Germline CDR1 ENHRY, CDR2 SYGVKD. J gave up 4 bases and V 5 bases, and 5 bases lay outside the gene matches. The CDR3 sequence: CAISTGGSVTEAFF. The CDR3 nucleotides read TGTGCCATCAGTACAGGGGGCTCAGTCACTGAAGCTTTCTTT.

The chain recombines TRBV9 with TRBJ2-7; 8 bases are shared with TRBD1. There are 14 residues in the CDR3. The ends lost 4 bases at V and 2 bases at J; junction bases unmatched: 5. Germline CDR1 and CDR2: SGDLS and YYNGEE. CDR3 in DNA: TGTGCCAGCAGCCCCTGGACAGGGACCTACGAGCAGTACTTC. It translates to CASSPWTGTYEQYF.

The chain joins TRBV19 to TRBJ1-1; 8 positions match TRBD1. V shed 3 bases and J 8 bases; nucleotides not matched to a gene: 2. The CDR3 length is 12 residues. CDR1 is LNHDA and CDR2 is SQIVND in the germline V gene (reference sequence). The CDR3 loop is CASSIRTGEAFF. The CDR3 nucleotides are TGTGCCAGTAGTATTCGGACAGGGGAAGCTTTCTTT.

The chain's CDR3 is CASSVRTGDSPLHF. The DNA for the CDR3 is TGTGCCAGTAGTGTACGGACAGGGGACTCACCCCTCCACTTT. The J gene is TRBJ1-6, the V gene TRBV19; 9 bases agree with TRBD1. This CDR3 region has 14 residues. CDR1 is LNHDA and CDR2 is SQIVND in the germline V gene (reference sequence). J was trimmed by 10 bases and V by 5 bases; bases with no gene match: 6.

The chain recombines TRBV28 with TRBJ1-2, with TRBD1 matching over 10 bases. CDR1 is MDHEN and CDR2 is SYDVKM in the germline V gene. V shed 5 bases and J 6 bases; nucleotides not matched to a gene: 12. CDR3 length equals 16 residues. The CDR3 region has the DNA TGTGCCAGCAGTCCTTATCTGGACAGGGGGGGACATGGCTACACCTTC. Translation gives CASSPYLDRGGHGYTF.

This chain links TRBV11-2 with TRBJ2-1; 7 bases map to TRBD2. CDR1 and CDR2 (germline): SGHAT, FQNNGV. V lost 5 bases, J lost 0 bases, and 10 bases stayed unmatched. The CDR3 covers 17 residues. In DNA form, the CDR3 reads TGTGCCAGCAGCGAAGGGCGGGGGACGAGCTCCTACAATGAGCAGTTCTTC. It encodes CASSEGRGTSSYNEQFF.

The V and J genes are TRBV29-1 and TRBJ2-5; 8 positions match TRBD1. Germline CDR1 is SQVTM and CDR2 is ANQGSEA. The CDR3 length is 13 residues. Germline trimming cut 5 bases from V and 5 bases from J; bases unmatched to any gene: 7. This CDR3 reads CSVTGQGGETQYF. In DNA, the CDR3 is TGCAGCGTTACCGGACAGGGTGGGGAGACCCAGTACTTC. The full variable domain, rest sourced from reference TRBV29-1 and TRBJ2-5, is SAVISQKPSRDICQRGTSLTIQCQVDSQVTMMFWYRQQPGQSLTLIATANQGSEATYESGFVIDKFPISRPNLTFSTLTVSNMSPEDSSIYLCSVTGQGGETQYFGPGTRLLVL.

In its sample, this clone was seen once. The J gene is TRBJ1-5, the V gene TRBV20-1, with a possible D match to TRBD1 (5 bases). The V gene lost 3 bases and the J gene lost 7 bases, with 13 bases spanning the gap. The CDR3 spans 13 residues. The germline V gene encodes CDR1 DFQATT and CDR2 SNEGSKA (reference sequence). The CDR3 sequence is CSASRGGGQPQHF. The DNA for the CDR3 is TGCAGTGCTAGTCGGGGGGGAGGGCAGCCCCAGCATTTT.

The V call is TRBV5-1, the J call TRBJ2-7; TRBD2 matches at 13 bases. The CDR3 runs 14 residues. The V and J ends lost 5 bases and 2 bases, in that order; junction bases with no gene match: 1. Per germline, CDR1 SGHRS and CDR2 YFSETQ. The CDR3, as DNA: TGCGCCAGCAGTACTAGCGGGGGGGCCTACGAGCAGTACTTC. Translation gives CASSTSGGAYEQYF.

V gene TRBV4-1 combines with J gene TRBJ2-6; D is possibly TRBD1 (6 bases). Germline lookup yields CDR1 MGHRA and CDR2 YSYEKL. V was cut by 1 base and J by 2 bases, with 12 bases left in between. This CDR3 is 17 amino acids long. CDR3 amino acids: CASSQAQGDPGANVLTF. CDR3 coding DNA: TGCGCCAGCAGCCAAGCACAGGGAGATCCTGGGGCCAACGTCCTGACTTTC.

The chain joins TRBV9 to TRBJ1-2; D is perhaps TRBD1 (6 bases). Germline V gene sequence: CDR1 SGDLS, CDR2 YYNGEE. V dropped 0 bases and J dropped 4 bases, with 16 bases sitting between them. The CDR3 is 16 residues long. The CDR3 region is CASSVESRGHLYGYTF. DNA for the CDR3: TGTGCCAGCAGCGTAGAATCCAGGGGACATCTCTATGGCTACACCTTC.

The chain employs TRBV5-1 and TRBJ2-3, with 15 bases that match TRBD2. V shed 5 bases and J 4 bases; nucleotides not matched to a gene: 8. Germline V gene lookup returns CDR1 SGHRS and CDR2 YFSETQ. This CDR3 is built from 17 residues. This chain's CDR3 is CASSYGTSGGSPDTQYF. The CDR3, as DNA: TGCGCCAGCAGTTACGGGACTAGCGGGGGGAGCCCAGATACGCAGTATTTT.

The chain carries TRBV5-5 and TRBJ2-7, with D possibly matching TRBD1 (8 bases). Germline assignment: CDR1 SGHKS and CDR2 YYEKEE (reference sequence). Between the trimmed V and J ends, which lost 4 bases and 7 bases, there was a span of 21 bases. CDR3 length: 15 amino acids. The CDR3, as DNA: TGTGCCAGCAGCCAAGGACAGGGAGGGTTTTGGGAGCAGTACTTC. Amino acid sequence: CASSQGQGGFWEQYF.

CDR3 in amino acids: CASRETGVEQYF. In DNA, the CDR3 is TGTGCCAGCAGAGAAACAGGTGTAGAGCAGTACTTC. The genes are TRBV12-3 or TRBV12-4 and TRBJ2-7; a weak D match, TRBD1 (5 bases). Trimming removed 6 bases at V and 7 bases at J, with 13 bases between. This CDR3 is built from 12 residues.

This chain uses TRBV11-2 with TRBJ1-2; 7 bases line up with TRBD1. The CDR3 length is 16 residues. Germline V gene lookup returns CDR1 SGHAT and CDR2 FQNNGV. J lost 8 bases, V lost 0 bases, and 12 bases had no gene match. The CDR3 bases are TGTGCCAGCAGCTTAGAAGGTGGCAGGGGGTGGGGCGGCTACACCTTC. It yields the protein CASSLEGGRGWGGYTF.

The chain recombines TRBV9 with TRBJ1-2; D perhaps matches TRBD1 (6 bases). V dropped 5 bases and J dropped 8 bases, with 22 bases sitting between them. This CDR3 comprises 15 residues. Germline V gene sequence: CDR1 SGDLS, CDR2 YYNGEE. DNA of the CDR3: TGTGCCAGCAGTATTTATGGAAAGGGGGGGAGCGGCTACACCTTC. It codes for CASSIYGKGGSGYTF.

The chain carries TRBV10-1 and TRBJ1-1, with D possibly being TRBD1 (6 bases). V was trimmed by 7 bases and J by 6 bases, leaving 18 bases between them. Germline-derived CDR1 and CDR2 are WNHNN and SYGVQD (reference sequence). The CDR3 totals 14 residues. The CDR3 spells CASTRDNERAEAFF. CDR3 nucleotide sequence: TGCGCCAGCACCCGGGACAACGAACGGGCTGAAGCTTTCTTT.

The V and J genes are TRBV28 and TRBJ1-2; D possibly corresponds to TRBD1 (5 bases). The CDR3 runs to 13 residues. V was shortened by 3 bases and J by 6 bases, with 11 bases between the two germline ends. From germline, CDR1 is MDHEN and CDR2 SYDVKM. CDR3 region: CASSLVGQDGYTF. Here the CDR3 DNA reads TGTGCCAGCAGTTTGGTGGGGCAAGATGGCTACACCTTC.

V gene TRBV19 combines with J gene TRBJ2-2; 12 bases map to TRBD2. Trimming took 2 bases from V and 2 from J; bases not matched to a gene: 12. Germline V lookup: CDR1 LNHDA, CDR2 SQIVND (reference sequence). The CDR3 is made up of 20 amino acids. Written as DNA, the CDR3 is TGTGCCAGTAGTATACCTCCCCTACTAGCGGGGGGACCTAACACCGGGGAGCTGTTTTTT. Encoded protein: CASSIPPLLAGGPNTGELFF.

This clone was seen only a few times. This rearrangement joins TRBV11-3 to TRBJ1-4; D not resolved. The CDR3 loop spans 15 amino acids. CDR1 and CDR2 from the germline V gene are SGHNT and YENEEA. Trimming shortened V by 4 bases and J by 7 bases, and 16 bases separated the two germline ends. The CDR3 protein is CASSWYRGTSEKLFF. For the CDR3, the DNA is TGTGCCAGCAGCTGGTACCGGGGTACCAGTGAAAAACTGTTTTTT. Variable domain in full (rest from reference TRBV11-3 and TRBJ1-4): EAGVVQSPRYKIIEKKQPVAFWCNPISGHNTLYWYLQNLGQGPELLIRYENEEAVDDSQLPKDRFSAERLKGVDSTLKIQPAELGDSAVYLCASSWYRGTSEKLFFGSGTQLSVL.

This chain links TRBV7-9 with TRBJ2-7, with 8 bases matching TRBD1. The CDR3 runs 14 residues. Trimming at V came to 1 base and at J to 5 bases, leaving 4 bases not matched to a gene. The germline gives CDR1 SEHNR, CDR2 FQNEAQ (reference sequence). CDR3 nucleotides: TGTGCCAGCAGCTTAGTGGCAGGGGGCGACGAGCAGTACTTC. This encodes CASSLVAGGDEQYF.